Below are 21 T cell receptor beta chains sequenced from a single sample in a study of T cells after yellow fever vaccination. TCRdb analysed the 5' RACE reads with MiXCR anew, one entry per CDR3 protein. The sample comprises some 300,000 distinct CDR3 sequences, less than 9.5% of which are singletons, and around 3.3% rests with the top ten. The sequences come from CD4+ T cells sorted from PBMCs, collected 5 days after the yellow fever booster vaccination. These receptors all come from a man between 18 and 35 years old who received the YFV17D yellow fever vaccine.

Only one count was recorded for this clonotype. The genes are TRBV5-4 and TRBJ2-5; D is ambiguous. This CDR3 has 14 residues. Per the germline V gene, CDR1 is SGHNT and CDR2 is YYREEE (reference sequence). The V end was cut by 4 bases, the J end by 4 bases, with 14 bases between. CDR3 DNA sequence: TGTGCCAGCAGCAATTACTTCGTGGGAGAGACCCAGTACTTC. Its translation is CASSNYFVGETQYF.

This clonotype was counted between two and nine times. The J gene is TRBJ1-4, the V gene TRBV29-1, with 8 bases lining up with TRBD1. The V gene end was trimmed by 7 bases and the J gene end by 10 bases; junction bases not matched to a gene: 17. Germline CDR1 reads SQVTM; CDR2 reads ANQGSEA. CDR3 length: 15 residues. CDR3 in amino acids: CSARHTGQGLGKLFF. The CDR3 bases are TGCAGCGCCCGACATACAGGACAGGGTTTGGGAAAACTGTTTTTT.

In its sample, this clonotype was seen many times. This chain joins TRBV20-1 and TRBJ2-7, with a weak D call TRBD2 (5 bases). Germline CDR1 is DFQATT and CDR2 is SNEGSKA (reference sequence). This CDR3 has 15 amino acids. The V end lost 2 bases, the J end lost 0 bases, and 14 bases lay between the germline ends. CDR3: CSARPGLLSSYEQYF. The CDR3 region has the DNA TGCAGTGCTAGACCCGGACTGTTGAGCTCCTACGAGCAGTACTTC.

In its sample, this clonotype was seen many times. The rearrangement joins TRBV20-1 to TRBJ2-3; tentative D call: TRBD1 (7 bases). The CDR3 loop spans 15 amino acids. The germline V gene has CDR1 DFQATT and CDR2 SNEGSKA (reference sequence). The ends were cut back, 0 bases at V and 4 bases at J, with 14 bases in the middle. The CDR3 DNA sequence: TGCAGTGCTAGAGATGGGCCCAGGGGGGCAGATACGCAGTATTTT. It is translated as CSARDGPRGADTQYF.

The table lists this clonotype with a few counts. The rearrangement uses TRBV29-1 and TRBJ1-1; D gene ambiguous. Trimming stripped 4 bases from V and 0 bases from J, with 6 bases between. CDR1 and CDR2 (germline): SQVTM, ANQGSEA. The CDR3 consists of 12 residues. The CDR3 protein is CSVGWMNTEAFF. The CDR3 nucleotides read TGCAGCGTTGGGTGGATGAACACTGAAGCTTTCTTT. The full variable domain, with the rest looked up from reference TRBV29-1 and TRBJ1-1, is SAVISQKPSRDICQRGTSLTIQCQVDSQVTMMFWYRQQPGQSLTLIATANQGSEATYESGFVIDKFPISRPNLTFSTLTVSNMSPEDSSIYLCSVGWMNTEAFFGQGTRLTVV.

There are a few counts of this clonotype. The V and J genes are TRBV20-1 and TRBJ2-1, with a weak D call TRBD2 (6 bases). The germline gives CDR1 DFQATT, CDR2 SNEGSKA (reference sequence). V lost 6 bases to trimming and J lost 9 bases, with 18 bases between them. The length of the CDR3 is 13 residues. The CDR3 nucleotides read TGCAGTGCCGGAGGGGCTAGTGCCCGTGAGCAGTTCTTC. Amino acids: CSAGGASAREQFF.

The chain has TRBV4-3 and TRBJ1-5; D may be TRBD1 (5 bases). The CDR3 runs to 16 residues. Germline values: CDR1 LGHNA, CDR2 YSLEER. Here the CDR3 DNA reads TGCGTTGACAGCCAAGATTACGTCCGTGGTAATCAGCCCCAGCATTTT. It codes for CVDSQDYVRGNQPQHF.

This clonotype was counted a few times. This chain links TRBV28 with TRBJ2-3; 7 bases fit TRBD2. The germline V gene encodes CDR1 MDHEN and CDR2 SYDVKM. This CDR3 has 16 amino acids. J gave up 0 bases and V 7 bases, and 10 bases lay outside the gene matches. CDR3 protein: CASTLGLAASTDTQYF. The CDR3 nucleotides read TGTGCCAGCACCCTAGGGCTAGCGGCTAGCACAGATACGCAGTATTTT.

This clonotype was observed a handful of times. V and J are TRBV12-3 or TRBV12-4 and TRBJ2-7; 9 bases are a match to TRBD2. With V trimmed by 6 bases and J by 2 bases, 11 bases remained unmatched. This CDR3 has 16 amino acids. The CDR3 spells CASRLSRLAVTYEQYF. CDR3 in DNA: TGTGCCAGCAGACTCTCTCGACTAGCGGTGACCTACGAGCAGTACTTC.

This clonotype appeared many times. CDR3 bases: TGCGCCAGCAGCTTGGCCGGACTAGCGTCGCAATCCGCCCAGTACTTC. It encodes CASSLAGLASQSAQYF. This chain links TRBV5-1 with TRBJ2-5, with 9 positions matching TRBD2. Germline values: CDR1 SGHRS, CDR2 YFSETQ. V shed 0 bases, J shed 9 bases, and the junction held 12 bases outside the gene matches. The CDR3 extends over 16 amino acids.

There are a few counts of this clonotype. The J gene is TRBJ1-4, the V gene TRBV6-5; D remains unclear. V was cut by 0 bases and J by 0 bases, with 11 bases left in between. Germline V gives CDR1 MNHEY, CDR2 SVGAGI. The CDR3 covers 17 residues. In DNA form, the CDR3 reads TGTGCCAGCAGTTACTCAGCGCGAGTTGCAACTAATGAAAAACTGTTTTTT. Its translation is CASSYSARVATNEKLFF.

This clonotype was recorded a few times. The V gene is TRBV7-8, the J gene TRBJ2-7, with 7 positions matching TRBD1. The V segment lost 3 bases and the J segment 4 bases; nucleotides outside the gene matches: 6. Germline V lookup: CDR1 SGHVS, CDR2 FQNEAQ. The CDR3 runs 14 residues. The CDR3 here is CASSFRGLGYEQYF. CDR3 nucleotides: TGTGCCAGCAGCTTTAGGGGGCTGGGGTACGAGCAGTACTTC. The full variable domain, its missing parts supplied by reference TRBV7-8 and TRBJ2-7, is GAGVSQSPRYKVAKRGQDVALRCDPISGHVSLFWYQQALGQGPEFLTYFQNEAQLDKSGLPSDRFFAERPEGSVSTLKIQRTQQEDSAVYLCASSFRGLGYEQYFGPGTRLTVT.

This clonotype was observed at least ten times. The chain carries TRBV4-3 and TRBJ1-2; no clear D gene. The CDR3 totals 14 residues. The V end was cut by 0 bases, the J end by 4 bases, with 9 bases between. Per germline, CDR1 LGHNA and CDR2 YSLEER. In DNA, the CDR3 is TGCGCCAGCAGCCAAGAACGGTGGACCTATGGCTACACCTTC. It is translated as CASSQERWTYGYTF.

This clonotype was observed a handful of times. For the CDR3, the DNA is TGTGCCAGCGCGAGACAGTCGGATCCCTTTGGCTACACCTTC. It yields the protein CASARQSDPFGYTF. This sequence joins TRBV6-2 or TRBV6-3 and TRBJ1-2, with a tentative D call TRBD1 (5 bases). In germline, CDR1 is MNHEY, CDR2 SVGEGT. Trimming removed 8 bases from V and 7 bases from J, with 20 bases in between. CDR3 length: 14 amino acids.

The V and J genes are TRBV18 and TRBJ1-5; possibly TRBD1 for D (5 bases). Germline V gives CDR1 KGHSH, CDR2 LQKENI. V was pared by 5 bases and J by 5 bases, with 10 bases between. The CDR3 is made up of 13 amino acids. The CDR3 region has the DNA TGTGCCAGCTCAAGGGGAGAGGATCAGCCCCAGCATTTT. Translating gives CASSRGEDQPQHF.

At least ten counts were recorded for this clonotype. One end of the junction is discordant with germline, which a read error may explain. For the CDR3, the DNA is TGTGCTAGTGGCTTGGACAGGGTCTACGAGCAGTACTTC. It encodes CASGLDRVYEQYF. V gene TRBV12-5 combines with J gene TRBJ2-7, with TRBD1 identical over 8 bases. Looked up from germline, CDR1 is LGHNT and CDR2 is FRNRAP. The CDR3 has 13 residues.

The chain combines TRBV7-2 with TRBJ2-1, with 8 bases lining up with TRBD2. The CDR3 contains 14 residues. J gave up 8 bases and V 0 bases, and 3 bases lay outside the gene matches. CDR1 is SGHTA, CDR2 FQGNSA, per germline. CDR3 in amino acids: CASSLAGTSDEQFF. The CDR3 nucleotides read TGTGCCAGCAGCTTAGCGGGGACTAGTGATGAGCAGTTCTTC.

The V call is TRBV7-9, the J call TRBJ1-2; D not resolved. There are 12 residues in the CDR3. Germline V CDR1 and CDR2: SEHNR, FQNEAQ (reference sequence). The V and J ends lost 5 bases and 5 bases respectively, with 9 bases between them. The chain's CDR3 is CASSPDMYGYTF. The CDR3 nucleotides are TGTGCCAGCAGCCCCGACATGTATGGCTACACCTTC. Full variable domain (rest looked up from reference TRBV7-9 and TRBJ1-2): DTGVSQNPRHKITKRGQNVTFRCDPISEHNRLYWYRQTLGQGPEFLTYFQNEAQLEKSRLLSDRFSAERPKGSFSTLEIQRTEQGDSAMYLCASSPDMYGYTFGSGTRLTVV.

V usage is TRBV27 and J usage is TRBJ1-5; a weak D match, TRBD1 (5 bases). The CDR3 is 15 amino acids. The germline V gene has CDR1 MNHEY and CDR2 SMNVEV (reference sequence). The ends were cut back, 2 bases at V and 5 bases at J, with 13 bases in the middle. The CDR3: CASSLSSGRDQPQHF. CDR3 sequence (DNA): TGTGCCAGCAGTTTAAGCTCAGGGAGGGATCAGCCCCAGCATTTT.

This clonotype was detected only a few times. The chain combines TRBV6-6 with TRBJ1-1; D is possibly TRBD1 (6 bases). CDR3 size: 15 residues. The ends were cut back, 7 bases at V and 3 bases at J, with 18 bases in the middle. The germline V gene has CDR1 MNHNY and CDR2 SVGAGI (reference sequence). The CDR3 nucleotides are TGTGCCAGCACCGGGCGGGGGGCAGAGGACACTGAAGCTTTCTTT. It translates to CASTGRGAEDTEAFF.

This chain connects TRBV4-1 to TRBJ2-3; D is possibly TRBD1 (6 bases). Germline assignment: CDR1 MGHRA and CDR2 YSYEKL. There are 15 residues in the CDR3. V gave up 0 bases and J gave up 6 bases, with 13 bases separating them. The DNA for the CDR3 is TGCGCCAGCAGCCAAGAGCTAAGGGGGTTCGATACGCAGTATTTT. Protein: CASSQELRGFDTQYF.